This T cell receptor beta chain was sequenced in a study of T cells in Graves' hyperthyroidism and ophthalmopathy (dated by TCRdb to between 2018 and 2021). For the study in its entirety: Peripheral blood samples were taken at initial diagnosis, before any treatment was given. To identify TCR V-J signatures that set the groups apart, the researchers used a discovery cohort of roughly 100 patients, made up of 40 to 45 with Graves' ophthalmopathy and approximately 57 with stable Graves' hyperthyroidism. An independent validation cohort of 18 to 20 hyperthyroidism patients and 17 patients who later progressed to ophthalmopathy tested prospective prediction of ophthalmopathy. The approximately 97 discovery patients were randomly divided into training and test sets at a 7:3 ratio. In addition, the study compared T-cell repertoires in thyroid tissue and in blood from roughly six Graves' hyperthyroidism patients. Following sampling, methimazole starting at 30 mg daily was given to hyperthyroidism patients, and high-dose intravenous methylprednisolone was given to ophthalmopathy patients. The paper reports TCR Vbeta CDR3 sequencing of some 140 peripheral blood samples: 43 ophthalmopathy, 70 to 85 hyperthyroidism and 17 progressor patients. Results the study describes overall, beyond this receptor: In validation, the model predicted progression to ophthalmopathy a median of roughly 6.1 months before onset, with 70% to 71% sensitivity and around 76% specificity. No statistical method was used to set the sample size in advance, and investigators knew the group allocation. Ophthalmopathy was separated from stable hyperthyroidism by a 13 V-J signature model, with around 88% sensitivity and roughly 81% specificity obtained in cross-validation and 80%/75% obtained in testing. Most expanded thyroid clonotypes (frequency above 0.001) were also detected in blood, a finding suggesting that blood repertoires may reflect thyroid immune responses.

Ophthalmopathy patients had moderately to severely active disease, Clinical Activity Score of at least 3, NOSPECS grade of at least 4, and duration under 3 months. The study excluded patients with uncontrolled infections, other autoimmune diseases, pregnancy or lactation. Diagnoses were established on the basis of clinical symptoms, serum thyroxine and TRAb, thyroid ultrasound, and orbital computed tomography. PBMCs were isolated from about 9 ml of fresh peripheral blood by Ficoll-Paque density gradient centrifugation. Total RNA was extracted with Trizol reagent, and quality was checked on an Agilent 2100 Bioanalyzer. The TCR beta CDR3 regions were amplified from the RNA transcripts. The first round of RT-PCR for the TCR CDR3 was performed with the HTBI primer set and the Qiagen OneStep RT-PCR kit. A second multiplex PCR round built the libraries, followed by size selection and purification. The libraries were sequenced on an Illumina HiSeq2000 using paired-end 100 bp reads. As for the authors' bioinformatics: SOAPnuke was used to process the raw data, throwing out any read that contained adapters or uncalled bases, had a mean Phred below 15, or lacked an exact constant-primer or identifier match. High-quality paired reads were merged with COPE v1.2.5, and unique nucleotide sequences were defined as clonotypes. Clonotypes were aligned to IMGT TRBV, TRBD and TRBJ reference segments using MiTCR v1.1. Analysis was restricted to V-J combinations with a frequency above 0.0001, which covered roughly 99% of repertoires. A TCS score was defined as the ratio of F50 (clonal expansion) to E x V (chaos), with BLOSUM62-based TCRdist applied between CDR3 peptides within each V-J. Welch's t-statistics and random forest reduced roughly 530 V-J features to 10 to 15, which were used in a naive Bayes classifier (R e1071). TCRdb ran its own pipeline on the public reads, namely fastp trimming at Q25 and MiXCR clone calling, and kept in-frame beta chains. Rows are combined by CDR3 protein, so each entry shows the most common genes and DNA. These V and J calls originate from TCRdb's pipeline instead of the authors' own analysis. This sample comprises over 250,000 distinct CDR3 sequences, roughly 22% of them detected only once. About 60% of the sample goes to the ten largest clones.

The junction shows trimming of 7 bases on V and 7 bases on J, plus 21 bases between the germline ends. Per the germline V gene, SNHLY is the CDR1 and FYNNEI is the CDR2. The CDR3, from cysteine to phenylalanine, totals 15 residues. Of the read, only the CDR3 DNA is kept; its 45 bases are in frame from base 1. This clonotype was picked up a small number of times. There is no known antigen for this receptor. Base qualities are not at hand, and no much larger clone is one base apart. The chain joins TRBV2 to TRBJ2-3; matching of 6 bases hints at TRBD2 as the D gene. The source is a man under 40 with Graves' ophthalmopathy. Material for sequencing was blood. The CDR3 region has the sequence CASTSSVLPGNTQYF. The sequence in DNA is TGTGCCAGCACATCTAGCGTACTCCCGGGAAATACGCAGTATTTT.